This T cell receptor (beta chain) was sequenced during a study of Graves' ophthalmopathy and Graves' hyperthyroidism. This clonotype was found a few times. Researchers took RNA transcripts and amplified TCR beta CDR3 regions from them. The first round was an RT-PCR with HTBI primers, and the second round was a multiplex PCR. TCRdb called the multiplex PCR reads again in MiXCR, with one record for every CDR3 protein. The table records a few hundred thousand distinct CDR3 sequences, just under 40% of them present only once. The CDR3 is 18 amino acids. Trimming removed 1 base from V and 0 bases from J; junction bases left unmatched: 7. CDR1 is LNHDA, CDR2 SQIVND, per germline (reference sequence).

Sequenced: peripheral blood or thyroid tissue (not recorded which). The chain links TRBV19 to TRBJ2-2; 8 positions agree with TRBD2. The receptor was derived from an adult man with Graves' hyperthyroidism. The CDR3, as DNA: TGTGCCAGTAGTATAGGCCCGACTAGCGCGTCGAACACCGGGGAGCTGTTTTTT. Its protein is CASSIGPTSASNTGELFF.